This T cell receptor beta chain was observed in a study of Ad26.COV2.S vaccination and SARS-CoV-2 variants. Study details: Participants got Ad26.COV2.S intramuscularly, once or twice 56 days apart. Findings of the study overall: It was reported that spike-specific CD8+ and CD4+ T cell responses were substantially broad after vaccination. People who got the vaccine or the placebo had similar non-spike TCR breadth.

Assay used: immunoSEQ multiplex PCR; TCRdb lists only in-frame clones, some missing. The top ten hold around 13% of the sample, which has 500,000 or so clones, roughly 87% seen once. Treatment described: 15 to 20 received Ad26.COV2.S at low or high dose, single or two shots; about 5 received placebo; per-sample allocation not given. Day 63 after the first vaccine or placebo injection was the time point for sampling. As its vector, the vaccine had Ad26, which expressed Wuhan-strain SARS-CoV-2 spike. About this clone: The antigen is unknown.

The CDR3 has 16 residues. With 3 bases clipped from V and 7 bases from J, the junction kept 11 bases outside the gene matches. CDR1 and CDR2 from the germline V gene are DFQATT and SNEGSKA (reference sequence). The sample consisted of peripheral blood, taken in a trial of Ad26.COV2.S vaccine versus placebo. The receptor's source is a person aged 18-60 years who received the Ad26.COV2.S COVID-19 vaccine or a placebo. This rearrangement joins TRBV20-1 to TRBJ2-1, with TRBD2 matching over 11 bases. CDR3 in amino acids: CSASPLTSGSGNEQFF. CDR3 coding DNA: TGCAGTGCTAGTCCTCTCACTAGCGGGAGTGGGAATGAGCAGTTCTTC.